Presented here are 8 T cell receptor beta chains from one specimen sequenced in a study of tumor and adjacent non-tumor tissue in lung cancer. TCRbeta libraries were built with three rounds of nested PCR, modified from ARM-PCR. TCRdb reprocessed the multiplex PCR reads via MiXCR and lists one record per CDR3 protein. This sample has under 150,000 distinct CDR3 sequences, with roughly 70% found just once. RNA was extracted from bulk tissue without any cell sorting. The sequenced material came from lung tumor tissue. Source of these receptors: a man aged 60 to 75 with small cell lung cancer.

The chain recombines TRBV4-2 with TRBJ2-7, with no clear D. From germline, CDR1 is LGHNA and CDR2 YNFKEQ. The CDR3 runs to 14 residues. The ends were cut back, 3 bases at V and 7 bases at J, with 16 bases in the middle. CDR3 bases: TGTGCCAGCAGCCATAGCAGGAGTAGGAATGAGCAGTACTTC. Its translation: CASSHSRSRNEQYF.

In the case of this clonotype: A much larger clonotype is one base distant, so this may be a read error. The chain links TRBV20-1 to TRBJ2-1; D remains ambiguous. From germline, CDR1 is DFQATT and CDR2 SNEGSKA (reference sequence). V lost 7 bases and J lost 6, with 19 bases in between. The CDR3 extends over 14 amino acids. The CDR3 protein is CSVRNRLDLNEQFF. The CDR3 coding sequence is TGCAGTGTTCGAAACCGACTGGACCTCAATGAGCAGTTCTTC.

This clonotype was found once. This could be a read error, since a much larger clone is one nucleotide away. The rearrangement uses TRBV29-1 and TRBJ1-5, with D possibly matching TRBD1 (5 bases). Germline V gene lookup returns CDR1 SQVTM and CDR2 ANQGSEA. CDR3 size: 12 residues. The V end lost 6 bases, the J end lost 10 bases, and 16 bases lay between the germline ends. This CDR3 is CSVGGLGHPQHF. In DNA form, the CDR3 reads TGCAGCGTGGGGGGGTTAGGGCACCCCCAGCATTTT. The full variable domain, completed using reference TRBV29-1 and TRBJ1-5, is SAVISQKPSRDICQRGTSLTIQCQVDSQVTMMFWYRQQPGQSLTLIATANQGSEATYESGFVIDKFPISRPNLTFSTLTVSNMSPEDSSIYLCSVGGLGHPQHFGDGTRLSIL.

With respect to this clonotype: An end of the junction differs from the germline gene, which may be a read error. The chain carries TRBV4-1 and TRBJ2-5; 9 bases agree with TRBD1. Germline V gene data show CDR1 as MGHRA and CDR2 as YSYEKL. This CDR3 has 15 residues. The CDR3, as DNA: TGTGCCAGCAGCGCCAGGACAGGGGCCCAAGAGACCCAGTACTTC. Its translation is CASSARTGAQETQYF.

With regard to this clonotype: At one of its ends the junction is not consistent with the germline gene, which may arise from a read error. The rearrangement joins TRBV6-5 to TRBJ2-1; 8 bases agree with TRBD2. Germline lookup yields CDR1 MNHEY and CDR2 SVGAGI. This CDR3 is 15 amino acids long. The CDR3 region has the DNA TGTGCAAGCAGATATACTAGCGGTTTCTACAATGAGCAGTTCTTC. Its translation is CASRYTSGFYNEQFF.

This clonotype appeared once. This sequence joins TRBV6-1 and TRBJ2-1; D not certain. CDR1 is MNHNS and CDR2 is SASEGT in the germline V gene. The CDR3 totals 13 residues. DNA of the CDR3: TGTACCGGCAGAGTGGGCCTTAACAATGAGCAGTTCTTC. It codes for CTGRVGLNNEQFF.

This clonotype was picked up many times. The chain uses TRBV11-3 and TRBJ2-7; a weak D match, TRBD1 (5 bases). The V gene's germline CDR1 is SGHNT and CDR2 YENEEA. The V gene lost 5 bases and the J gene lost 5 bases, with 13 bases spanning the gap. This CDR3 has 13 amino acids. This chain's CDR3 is CASSRQGNHEQYF. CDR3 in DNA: TGTGCCAGCAGCCGCCAGGGTAACCACGAGCAGTACTTC.

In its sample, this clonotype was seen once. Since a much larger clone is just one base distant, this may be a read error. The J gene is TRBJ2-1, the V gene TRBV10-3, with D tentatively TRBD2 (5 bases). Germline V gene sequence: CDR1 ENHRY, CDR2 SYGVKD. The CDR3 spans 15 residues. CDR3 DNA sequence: TGTGCCATCAGCCGAGCGGAGGATTCCTACAATGATCAGTTCTTC. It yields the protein CAISRAEDSYNDQFF.